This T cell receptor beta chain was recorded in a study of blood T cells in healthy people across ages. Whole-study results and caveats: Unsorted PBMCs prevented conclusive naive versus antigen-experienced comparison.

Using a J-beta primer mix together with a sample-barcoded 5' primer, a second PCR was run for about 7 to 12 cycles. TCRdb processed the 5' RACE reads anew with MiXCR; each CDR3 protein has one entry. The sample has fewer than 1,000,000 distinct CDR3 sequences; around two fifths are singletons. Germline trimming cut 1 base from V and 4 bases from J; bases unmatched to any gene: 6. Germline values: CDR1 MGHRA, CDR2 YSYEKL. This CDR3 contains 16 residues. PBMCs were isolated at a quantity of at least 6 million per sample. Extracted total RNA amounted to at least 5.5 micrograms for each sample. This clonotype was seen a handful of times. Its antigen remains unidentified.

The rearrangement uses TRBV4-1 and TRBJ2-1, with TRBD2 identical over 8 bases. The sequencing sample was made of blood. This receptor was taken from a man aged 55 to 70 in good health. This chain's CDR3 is CASSQGGRGAYNEQFF. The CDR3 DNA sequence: TGCGCCAGCAGCCAAGGGGGGCGGGGGGCTTACAATGAGCAGTTCTTC.